This paragraph covers one TCR beta chain sequence. The sample belongs to a study of blood T cell repertoires in COVID-19. The overall study: Acute and convalescent COVID-19 samples came from the United States, Italy and Spain. Nucleic acid was either cDNA or gDNA, and it came from T cells, B-cell-depleted T cells, or PBMCs.

The germline V gene has CDR1 GTSNPN and CDR2 SVGIG (reference sequence). V lost 1 base to trimming and J lost 6 bases; unmatched junction nucleotides: 13. This CDR3 region has 16 residues. In the original analysis: Amplified reference gene primers provided the basis for estimating nucleated cell counts. The repertoire was sequenced with immunoSEQ multiplex PCR; TCRdb's copy has only in-frame clones and lacks some. V and J calls plus clone size are reproduced from that table; the DNA served to infer D and trimming. Of some 20,000 clones listed, nearly 90% were seen once; the top ten hold approximately 9.9%.

This TCR was recovered from a man in his forties with active COVID-19. The specimen was peripheral blood. The chain has TRBV30 and TRBJ2-7; 9 bases are a match to TRBD1. The CDR3 sequence is CAWSAPPTGGFVEQYF. CDR3 DNA sequence: TGTGCCTGGAGTGCGCCGCCGACAGGGGGTTTCGTCGAGCAGTACTTC.